One and the same sample provided the 11 T cell receptor beta chains below, sequenced in a study of T cells in tumors after PD-1 blockade. Using immunoSEQ multiplex PCR, the repertoire was profiled, and TCRdb retains in-frame clones only, with some absent. In the table there are more than 12,000 clones, roughly two thirds of which are singletons. Source: tumor tissue, taken after anti-PD-1 treatment. The receptors derive from a human donor with cutaneous squamous cell carcinoma.

The chain couples TRBV5-1 to TRBJ1-3, with D unclear. CDR3 length: 14 residues. Trimming left V 4 bases short and J 7 bases short, with 15 bases between. The germline V gene encodes CDR1 SGHRS and CDR2 YFSETQ. The CDR3 region has the DNA TGCGCCAGCAGCCCTAGGACCGGCGGGAACACCATATATTTT. Its protein product is CASSPRTGGNTIYF.

The chain joins TRBV29-1 to TRBJ2-1; D perhaps matches TRBD2 (7 bases). CDR3 size: 16 residues. The V gene lost 3 bases and the J gene lost 4 bases, with 19 bases spanning the gap. In germline, CDR1 is SQVTM, CDR2 ANQGSEA. The DNA for the CDR3 is TGCAGCGTTGAGGCGAGGGGGGGCGGGAGTTACAATGAGCAGTTCTTC. Its translation is CSVEARGGGSYNEQFF.

The chain has TRBV7-2 and TRBJ1-2; TRBD1 agrees at 7 bases. This CDR3 contains 15 residues. Germline V gene sequence: CDR1 SGHTA, CDR2 FQGNSA. The V gene end was trimmed by 1 base and the J gene end by 6 bases; junction bases not matched to a gene: 8. The CDR3 here is CASSLVSGGSHGYTF. As DNA, the CDR3 is TGTGCCAGCAGCTTAGTTTCAGGGGGTAGTCATGGCTACACCTTC.

The chain has TRBV4-2 and TRBJ2-1, with D perhaps given as TRBD1 or TRBD2 (5 bases each). Germline CDR1 is LGHNA and CDR2 is YNFKEQ. CDR3 length: 15 residues. The germline V and J ends were trimmed by 3 bases and 9 bases, with 18 bases remaining between them. The CDR3 is CASSQDLLGTTEQFF. In nucleotides, the CDR3 is TGTGCCAGCAGCCAGGACCTACTGGGGACCACTGAGCAGTTCTTC.

This chain links TRBV14 with TRBJ1-6; 7 nucleotides line up with TRBD1. CDR1 SGHDN and CDR2 FVKESK come from the germline V gene. The CDR3 runs to 16 residues. After removal of 1 base from V and 5 bases from J, the junction contained 5 bases not matched to a gene. As DNA, the CDR3 is TGTGCCAGCAGCCAAGCACAGGGGTTCGATAATTCACCCCTCCACTTT. It yields the protein CASSQAQGFDNSPLHF.

The table lists this clone with a few counts. As DNA, the CDR3 is TGTGCCAGTAGTGCTAAACCGGGACAGGGGGCCAAACGATACTCTGGAAACACCATATATTTT. Translated, it gives CASSAKPGQGAKRYSGNTIYF. V gene TRBV19 combines with J gene TRBJ1-3; 12 nucleotides agree with TRBD1. CDR1 is LNHDA, CDR2 SQIVND, per germline (reference sequence). The CDR3 has 21 amino acids. With 5 bases clipped from V and 0 bases from J, the junction kept 17 bases outside the gene matches.

V gene TRBV7-9 combines with J gene TRBJ2-1, with 16 bases fitting TRBD2. CDR3 length equals 18 residues. Per the germline V gene, CDR1 is SEHNR and CDR2 is FQNEAQ (reference sequence). V shed 5 bases and J 7 bases; nucleotides not matched to a gene: 11. CDR3 sequence: CASSPGTSGRATGNEQFF. DNA of the CDR3: TGTGCCAGCAGCCCAGGGACTAGCGGGAGGGCCACGGGAAATGAGCAGTTCTTC.

By proportion, this clone is medium-sized. The chain links TRBV27 to TRBJ2-6; no firm D call. Germline V gives CDR1 MNHEY, CDR2 SMNVEV (reference sequence). This CDR3 comprises 13 residues. V was shortened by 8 bases and J by 0 bases, with 5 bases between the two germline ends. The CDR3 sequence is CASGSSGANVLTF. CDR3 sequence (DNA): TGTGCCAGCGGAAGCTCTGGGGCCAACGTCCTGACTTTC.

This clone showed up just a few times. The gene calls are TRBV2 and TRBJ1-1; D is undetermined. Germline CDR1 and CDR2: SNHLY and FYNNEI. V shed 7 bases and J shed 1 base, with 13 bases lying between them. The CDR3 covers 14 residues. The CDR3 DNA follows: TGTGCCAGCAAGGGTCTGGGTCCGAACACTGAAGCTTTCTTT. Its translation is CASKGLGPNTEAFF.

The J gene is TRBJ2-3, the V gene TRBV27; D not resolved. The CDR3 is 17 amino acids. The V gene lost 5 bases and the J gene lost 5 bases, with 23 bases spanning the gap. Germline-derived CDR1 and CDR2 are MNHEY and SMNVEV (reference sequence). The CDR3 DNA follows: TGTGCCAGCAGTCTCTCCCTACCTAGTGATCCAAGAGATACGCAGTATTTT. Residues: CASSLSLPSDPRDTQYF.

V gene TRBV19 combines with J gene TRBJ2-3; perhaps TRBD1 as D (5 bases). The CDR3 covers 15 residues. Germline-derived CDR1 and CDR2 are LNHDA and SQIVND (reference sequence). Trimming removed 2 bases from V and 0 bases from J, with 9 bases in between. The chain's CDR3 is CASSILRTSTDTQYF. The CDR3, as DNA: TGTGCCAGTAGTATACTCCGGACAAGCACAGATACGCAGTATTTT.